These T cell receptor beta chains were read from a single sample in a study of shared clonotypes between healthy human individuals. The repertoire was sequenced with immunoSEQ multiplex PCR; TCRdb's copy has only in-frame clones and lacks some. Of more than 1 million clones in the sample, approximately 80% are singletons; the top ten hold roughly 0.56%. The specimen sequenced was memory CD4+ T cells from PBMCs. The receptors stem from a man aged 18-30 years in good health. Some clones in this sample may be carry-over from other donors' samples. The CDR3 runs from the conserved cysteine through the conserved F or W. D genes are given only for firm matches. Not every row has a clone size; where given, it reads once, few, many or a size class.

v_call,clone_size,j_call,d_call,cdr3_aa,cdr3_nt
TRBV27,few,TRBJ1-2,TRBD1,CASSPLVPGQGGKRGYTF,TGTGCCAGCAGTCCCCTAGTCCCGGGACAGGGGGGTAAGCGTGGCTACACCTTC
TRBV11-3,many,TRBJ1-4,.,CASSLSEKLFF,TGTGCCAGCAGCCTTAGTGAAAAACTGTTTTTT
TRBV10-3,.,TRBJ1-2,TRBD1,CAIRGDREEYGYTF,TGTGCCATCAGGGGGGACAGGGAAGAATATGGCTACACCTTC
TRBV5-4,.,TRBJ2-1,.,CASSPNPKLNRMGQFF,TGTGCCAGCAGCCCTAACCCGAAACTAAACAGGATGGGGCAGTTCTTC
TRBV28,.,TRBJ2-1,TRBD2,CASSLVGGLAGDLEQFF,TGTGCCAGCAGTTTAGTGGGGGGACTAGCGGGAGATCTTGAGCAGTTCTTC
TRBV11-2,.,TRBJ1-5,.,CASSLGSGGFNQPQHF,TGTGCCAGCAGCTTAGGGTCCGGGGGCTTCAATCAGCCCCAGCATTTT
TRBV7-8,.,TRBJ1-4,.,CASTRSRVNEKLFF,TGTGCCAGCACCCGGTCTCGGGTTAATGAAAAACTGTTTTTT
TRBV5-4,.,TRBJ1-2,.,CASSPARIYGYTF,TGTGCCAGCAGCCCGGCGCGGATCTATGGCTACACCTTC
TRBV28,.,TRBJ2-7,TRBD1,CASSFGLGDRSYEQYF,TGTGCCAGCAGTTTCGGCTTAGGGGACAGGTCCTACGAGCAGTACTTC
TRBV27,.,TRBJ2-7,.,CASSEYFPGANYEQYF,TGTGCCAGCAGTGAATATTTCCCCGGGGCGAACTACGAGCAGTACTTC
TRBV10-3,once,TRBJ1-5,.,CAISESPQPQHF,TGTGCCATCAGTGAGTCGCCCCAGCCCCAGCATTTT
TRBV9,few,TRBJ1-3,.,CASSEHLQRSGNTIYF,TGTGCCAGCAGTGAACACCTACAGCGCTCTGGAAACACCATATATTTT
TRBV9,.,TRBJ2-5,TRBD1,CASSGGQGQETQYF,TGTGCCAGCAGCGGAGGACAGGGACAAGAGACCCAGTACTTC
TRBV6-6,few,TRBJ2-7,.,CASRHDGGPGEQYF,TGTGCCAGCAGACACGACGGGGGCCCCGGCGAGCAGTACTTC
TRBV6-1,.,TRBJ2-5,.,CASSPGTSQETQYF,TGTGCCAGCAGTCCCGGGACAAGCCAAGAGACCCAGTACTTC
TRBV2,.,TRBJ2-7,TRBD2,CASSDSLAGVYEQYF,TGTGCCAGCAGCGATTCGTTAGCGGGAGTCTACGAGCAGTACTTC
TRBV7-9,once,TRBJ2-5,TRBD2,CASSRLGGEETQYF,TGTGCCAGCTCCCGTTTGGGAGGGGAAGAGACCCAGTACTTC
TRBV21-1,.,TRBJ2-5,.,CASSPRWLEETQYF,TGTGCCAGCAGCCCTCGCTGGTTAGAAGAGACCCAGTACTTC
TRBV7-3,few,TRBJ2-5,TRBD1,CASSLGTGWSETQYF,TGTGCCAGCAGCTTAGGGACAGGTTGGTCCGAGACCCAGTACTTC
TRBV2,.,TRBJ2-5,TRBD2,CASSPLGGSRGETQYF,TGTGCCAGCAGTCCCCTCGGCGGGAGTAGGGGAGAGACCCAGTACTTC
TRBV28,.,TRBJ2-5,.,CASARSASSMETQYF,TGTGCCAGCGCCAGGTCGGCTAGCTCGATGGAGACCCAGTACTTC
TRBV5-1,.,TRBJ2-3,.,CASSLAQSTDTQYF,TGCGCCAGCAGCTTGGCCCAGAGCACAGATACGCAGTATTTT
TRBV29-1,.,TRBJ1-1,.,CSVGHTNTEAFF,TGCAGCGTCGGACATACCAACACTGAAGCTTTCTTT
TRBV27,.,TRBJ1-1,.,CASRSWGWENTEAFF,TGTGCCAGCCGGAGTTGGGGATGGGAGAACACTGAAGCTTTCTTT
TRBV5-1,few,TRBJ2-2,.,CASSLGQGTINTGELFF,TGCGCCAGCAGCTTGGGGCAGGGCACCATCAACACCGGGGAGCTGTTTTTT
TRBV30,.,TRBJ1-1,TRBD1,CVWSQGATEAFF,TGTGTCTGGAGCCAGGGGGCGACTGAAGCTTTCTTT
TRBV6-5,.,TRBJ1-2,.,CASSSPSSSYGYTF,TGTGCCAGCAGTTCCCCCAGCTCAAGCTATGGCTACACCTTC
TRBV18,few,TRBJ1-1,.,CASSPDWGRTEAFF,TGTGCCAGCTCACCAGATTGGGGCCGGACTGAAGCTTTCTTT
TRBV6-6,many,TRBJ2-1,TRBD2,CASTDGSSGRNEQFF,TGTGCCAGCACCGATGGTTCTAGCGGGCGCAATGAGCAGTTCTTC
TRBV7-9,.,TRBJ2-2,TRBD1,CASSPPFRQGNTGELFF,TGTGCCAGCAGCCCACCCTTCCGACAGGGTAACACCGGGGAGCTGTTTTTT
TRBV5-1,few,TRBJ2-2,TRBD1,CASSGWDRGTGELFF,TGCGCCAGCAGCGGCTGGGACAGGGGCACCGGGGAGCTGTTTTTT
TRBV11-3,.,TRBJ2-7,.,CASSLRLESEQYF,TGTGCCAGCAGCTTAAGGCTAGAAAGCGAGCAGTACTTC
TRBV29-1,.,TRBJ1-2,.,CSVEDLGGYTF,TGCAGCGTGGAGGACTTGGGAGGCTACACCTTC
TRBV10-3,once,TRBJ2-7,TRBD1,CAISQDRDYEQYF,TGTGCCATCAGTCAGGACAGGGACTACGAGCAGTACTTC
TRBV4-3,.,TRBJ2-1,.,CASSQYGSNEQFF,TGCGCCAGCAGCCAATACGGGAGCAATGAGCAGTTCTTC
TRBV2,.,TRBJ2-6,.,CASRGILKSGANVLTF,TGTGCCAGCAGGGGGATCCTAAAGTCTGGGGCCAACGTCCTGACTTTC
TRBV7-2,.,TRBJ2-4,.,CASSLNAGTNKYF,TGTGCCAGCAGCTTAAACGCGGGGACGAACAAGTACTTC
TRBV2,.,TRBJ2-5,.,CASSTGPQETQYF,TGTGCCAGCAGTACAGGGCCCCAAGAGACCCAGTACTTC
TRBV11-2,once,TRBJ2-2,.,CASSLRGRERWVGELFF,TGTGCCAGCAGCTTAAGGGGTCGGGAGCGTTGGGTCGGGGAGCTGTTTTTT
TRBV7-6,.,TRBJ2-3,TRBD2,CASSLGLAGVSDTQYF,TGTGCCAGCAGCTTAGGACTAGCGGGAGTGTCAGATACGCAGTATTTT
TRBV11-3,.,TRBJ2-3,.,CASSLGRNRKGSTQYF,TGTGCCAGCAGCTTAGGGCGCAATCGCAAGGGCAGTACGCAGTATTTT
TRBV10-3,.,TRBJ1-2,TRBD1,CAISESYPTGGDYGYTF,TGTGCCATCAGTGAGTCGTACCCGACAGGGGGTGACTATGGCTACACCTTC
TRBV28,.,TRBJ1-5,TRBD1,CASTFSSRGQDQPQHF,TGTGCCAGCACTTTTAGCTCCAGGGGGCAGGATCAGCCCCAGCATTTT
TRBV4-2,.,TRBJ1-1,.,CASSQDPLNTEAFF,TGTGCCAGCAGCCAAGATCCGCTGAACACTGAAGCTTTCTTT
TRBV2,.,TRBJ1-1,TRBD1,CASKWDRGFITEAFF,TGTGCCAGCAAATGGGACAGGGGATTTATCACTGAAGCTTTCTTT
TRBV9,.,TRBJ2-1,TRBD1,CASSPEQGTGYNEQFF,TGTGCCAGCAGCCCGGAACAGGGGACGGGTTACAATGAGCAGTTCTTC
TRBV10-3,.,TRBJ2-1,TRBD2,CAISEGGRTYNEQFF,TGTGCCATCAGTGAAGGCGGGAGGACCTACAATGAGCAGTTCTTC
TRBV14,.,TRBJ1-1,.,CASSQAIEVFF,TGTGCCAGCAGCCAAGCTATTGAAGTGTTCTTT
TRBV11-1,.,TRBJ1-2,.,CASSRDGGYTF,TGTGCCAGCAGCCGGGACGGTGGCTACACCTTC